The 7 T cell receptor beta chains below come from one sample, sequenced in a study of cytomegalovirus exposure and HLA in healthy donors. Both 60 Vbeta primers and 13 Jbeta primers went into the PCR. Only in-frame clones appear in the TCRdb table, and some are missing; sequencing was by immunoSEQ multiplex PCR. The sample yields fewer than 200,000 clones, roughly nine tenths seen once. The sequenced sample was PBMCs. These receptor sequences come from a girl under three years old in good health and CMV-seronegative.

The chain employs TRBV6-4 and TRBJ2-7; TRBD1 matches at 7 bases. This CDR3 spans 14 amino acids. Germline CDR1 MRHNA, CDR2 SNTAGT. V shed 8 bases, J shed 3 bases, and the junction held 10 bases outside the gene matches. For the CDR3, the DNA is TGTGCCAGCCAGGGACAGCCGGTCTACTACGAGCAGTACTTC. Its translation: CASQGQPVYYEQYF.

This CDR3 reads CATSRDKSRTFYEQYF. The DNA of the CDR3 is TGTGCCACCAGCAGAGATAAATCCAGGACATTTTACGAGCAGTACTTC. The chain combines TRBV15 with TRBJ2-7; D might be TRBD1 (5 bases). The CDR3 length is 16 residues. V lost 0 bases, J lost 4 bases, and 16 bases lay in between. Germline CDR1 LNHNV, CDR2 YYDKDF (reference sequence).

V is TRBV27 and J is TRBJ2-1, with D maybe TRBD2 (6 bases). There are 14 residues in the CDR3. V was cut by 5 bases and J by 0 bases, with 8 bases left in between. Germline V gives CDR1 MNHEY, CDR2 SMNVEV (reference sequence). CDR3 sequence: CASSMGLSYNEQFF. The CDR3 DNA is TGTGCCAGCAGTATGGGACTCTCCTACAATGAGCAGTTCTTC.

The rearrangement uses TRBV25-1 and TRBJ1-6, with unresolved D. This CDR3 has 15 amino acids. With 7 bases removed from V and 3 bases from J, the gap between germline ends came to 13 bases. Germline V CDR1 and CDR2: MGHDK, SYGVNS. CDR3 sequence reads: CASNPRGVYNSPLHF. CDR3 bases: TGTGCCAGCAACCCGCGGGGAGTCTATAATTCACCCCTCCACTTT.

Turning to this clone: It is unclear where the CDR3 begins or ends on the DNA, so no DNA is shown, and the CDR3 is as TCRdb lists it. This chain links TRBV10-1 with TRBJ2-6; the table calls TRBD1, which could not be checked here. With termini counted, the CDR3 has 18 amino acids. Germline values: CDR1 WNHNN, CDR2 SYGVQD (reference sequence). CDR3 loop: CASSGPQGVAEGANVLAF.

Remarks on this clone: Additional DNA sequences in this sample encode the identical CDR3. This chain uses TRBV9 with TRBJ1-5; TRBD1 might be the D (6 bases). CDR3 length: 15 residues. Per the germline V gene, CDR1 is SGDLS and CDR2 is YYNGEE. Trimming cost V 0 bases and J 2 bases, with 9 bases left between them. The CDR3 here is CASSVGGGGNQPQHF. The DNA of the CDR3 is TGTGCCAGCAGCGTAGGAGGGGGAGGCAATCAGCCCCAGCATTTT.

J is TRBJ2-7 and V is TRBV5-1; a weak D match, TRBD1 (6 bases). V was trimmed by 5 bases and J by 0 bases, leaving 9 bases between them. Germline V gene sequence: CDR1 SGHRS, CDR2 YFSETQ. The CDR3 totals 13 residues. The CDR3 is CASRTGPSYEQYF. The CDR3 DNA reads TGCGCCAGCAGGACAGGACCCTCCTACGAGCAGTACTTC.